These 9 T cell receptor beta chains originate from one sample sequenced in a study of shared T cell receptors in the human thymus. Repertoires were generated with immunoSEQ multiplex PCR, while TCRdb's copy carries only in-frame clones and drops some. This table has hundreds of thousands of clones, approximately 95% appearing once. Source material: thymocytes. These TCRs come from a human donor.

The chain links TRBV19 to TRBJ1-5, with 7 bases aligning to TRBD1. The CDR3 is 16 amino acids. The germline V gene has CDR1 LNHDA and CDR2 SQIVND (reference sequence). V lost 2 bases and J lost 2; bases outside the gene matches: 6. The CDR3 reads CASSIRQGKGNQPQHF. In DNA, the CDR3 is TGTGCCAGTAGTATAAGACAGGGTAAGGGCAATCAGCCCCAGCATTTT. The complete variable domain, with remaining parts taken from reference TRBV19 and TRBJ1-5, reads DGGITQSPKYLFRKEGQNVTLSCEQNLNHDAMYWYRQDPGQGLRLIYYSQIVNDFQKGDIAEGYSVSREKKESFPLTVTSAQKNPTAFYLCASSIRQGKGNQPQHFGDGTRLSIL.

The V gene is TRBV28, the J gene TRBJ1-3, with unresolved D. V gave up 3 bases and J gave up 2 bases, with 11 bases separating them. The CDR3 runs to 15 residues. CDR1 and CDR2 (germline): MDHEN, SYDVKM. CDR3 DNA sequence: TGTGCCAGCAGTTTGTCGAACTTCCCTGGAAACACCATATATTTT. It is translated as CASSLSNFPGNTIYF. The full variable domain, with the rest looked up from reference TRBV28 and TRBJ1-3, is DVKVTQSSRYLVKRTGEKVFLECVQDMDHENMFWYRQDPGLGLRLIYFSYDVKMKEKGDIPEGYSVSREKKERFSLILESASTNQTSMYLCASSLSNFPGNTIYFGEGSWLTVV.

V usage is TRBV6-5 and J usage is TRBJ2-5; 12 bases align to TRBD2. CDR3 length: 15 residues. Germline CDR1 MNHEY, CDR2 SVGAGI. The V and J ends lost 7 bases and 4 bases, in that order; junction bases with no gene match: 7. The CDR3 sequence is CASTRLAGVGETQYF. CDR3 DNA: TGTGCCAGCACCCGACTAGCGGGGGTGGGAGAGACCCAGTACTTC.

The rearrangement joins TRBV28 to TRBJ2-7; D remains ambiguous. CDR3 length equals 13 residues. The V end lost 7 bases, the J end lost 6 bases, and 16 bases lay between the germline ends. Germline V CDR1 and CDR2: MDHEN, SYDVKM. The CDR3 reads CASTVGQPREQYF. CDR3 DNA sequence: TGTGCCAGCACCGTGGGTCAGCCCCGCGAGCAGTACTTC.

The chain has TRBV5-1 and TRBJ1-2, with 10 bases fitting TRBD1. The CDR3 sequence is 17 residues long. Germline V gene sequence: CDR1 SGHRS, CDR2 YFSETQ. V dropped 4 bases and J dropped 1; count of bases not matched to a gene: 10. In nucleotides, the CDR3 is TGCGCCAGCAGCAACCGGGACAGGGGCCTTCTTAACTATGGCTACACCTTC. Encoded protein: CASSNRDRGLLNYGYTF.

The chain employs TRBV7-8 and TRBJ1-2, with a tentative D call TRBD1 (5 bases). In germline, CDR1 is SGHVS, CDR2 FQNEAQ. The CDR3 has 14 amino acids. Trimming took 3 bases from V and 8 from J, leaving 16 bases between them. The CDR3 coding sequence is TGTGCCAGCAGCTTCGCCGGGACCTACAGCGGCTACACCTTC. This encodes CASSFAGTYSGYTF.

The chain is built from TRBV29-1 and TRBJ2-3, with 7 bases fitting TRBD2. The junction had 9 bases not matched to a gene; V was cut back by 6 bases and J by 0 bases. CDR1 is SQVTM, CDR2 ANQGSEA, per germline. There are 15 residues in the CDR3. The CDR3 nucleotides read TGCAGCGTCCTGAGCGGGACGGAGAGCACAGATACGCAGTATTTT. Its protein is CSVLSGTESTDTQYF.

This clone was detected a few times. The CDR3 DNA reads as TGTGCCAGCAGTATCGACCTACGGACAGTGACTTTCTTT. Translation: CASSIDLRTVTFF. The chain is built from TRBV27 and TRBJ1-1; a weak D match, TRBD1 (6 bases). Germline V gives CDR1 MNHEY, CDR2 SMNVEV (reference sequence). The CDR3 is made up of 13 amino acids. Trimming shortened V by 5 bases and J by 12 bases, and 19 bases separated the two germline ends.

The chain combines TRBV6-4 with TRBJ2-3; 10 bases match TRBD1. In germline, CDR1 is MRHNA, CDR2 SNTAGT. CDR3 length: 18 amino acids. After removal of 2 bases from V and 0 bases from J, the junction contained 8 bases not matched to a gene. The CDR3 loop is CASSDETGGSDSTDTQYF. CDR3 DNA sequence: TGTGCCAGCAGTGACGAGACAGGGGGCTCAGACAGCACAGATACGCAGTATTTT.